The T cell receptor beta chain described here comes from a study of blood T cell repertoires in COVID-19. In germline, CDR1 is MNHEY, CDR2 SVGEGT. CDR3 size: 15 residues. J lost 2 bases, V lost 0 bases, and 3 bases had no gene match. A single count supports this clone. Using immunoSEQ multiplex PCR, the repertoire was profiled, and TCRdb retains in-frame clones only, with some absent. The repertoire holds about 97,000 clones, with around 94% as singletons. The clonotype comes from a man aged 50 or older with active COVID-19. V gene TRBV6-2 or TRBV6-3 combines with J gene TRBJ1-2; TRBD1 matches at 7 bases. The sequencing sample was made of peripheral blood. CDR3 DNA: TGTGCCAGCAGTTACTCGCCAGGGGGGAACTATGGCTACACCTTC. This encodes CASSYSPGGNYGYTF.